The source of this TCR beta chain is a study of shared clonotypes between healthy human individuals. Whole-study context: Aged between 18 and 49, the donors were a couple of women and three men.

Germline loops: CDR1 SNHLY, CDR2 FYNNEI. The CDR3 totals 14 residues. Between the trimmed V and J ends, which lost 10 bases and 1 base, there was a span of 13 bases. Study outcomes and limitations: Estimated richness was generally greater in naive than memory subsets.

A note on this clone: Its antigen is as yet unknown.

Terminally differentiated effector memory CD45RA+ cells were excluded from the naive CD8 cells, which were CD45RO-negative and positively selected for CCR7. The protocol was immunoSEQ multiplex PCR, while the TCRdb copy is restricted to in-frame clones and leaves out a portion. The sample consists of about 590,000 clones, nearly 97% of them appearing once. The genes are TRBV2 and TRBJ1-4; no firm D call. The clonotype originates from a woman younger than 45 in good health. Specimen: naive CD8+ T cells sorted from blood. As DNA, the CDR3 is TGTGCCATCCAAGGTGGTGGAACTAATGAAAAACTGTTTTTT. The encoded protein is CAIQGGGTNEKLFF.